This T cell receptor beta chain appears in the sequencing data of a study of blood T cell repertoires in COVID-19. Study background: Specimens from acute and convalescent COVID-19 originated in the United States, Italy and Spain. Sources were T cells, B-cell-depleted T cells, or PBMCs; the material itself was cDNA or gDNA.

Germline CDR1 is MNHEY and CDR2 is SVGAGI. The CDR3 runs to 15 residues. The germline V and J ends were trimmed by 10 bases and 3 bases, with 18 bases remaining between them. The Seattle site enrolled patients during active infection and followed them longitudinally. Original processing methods: Nucleated cell counts were estimated from reference gene primer amplification. Some clones are missing from TCRdb's copy, which holds only in-frame ones; the method was immunoSEQ multiplex PCR. The DNA gave D and trimming, while V, J and clone size come from that table. This sample has 100,000 to 150,000 clones; around nine tenths occur once, and the top ten carry approximately 10%.

The V gene is TRBV6-5, the J gene TRBJ1-4; tentatively, D is TRBD1 (5 bases). Sequencing input: peripheral blood. This TCR was recovered from a woman in her 70s with COVID-19, enrolled during active disease. CDR3 residues: CATAKGGAANEKLFF. As DNA, the CDR3 is TGTGCCACGGCCAAGGGAGGGGCGGCTAATGAAAAACTGTTTTTT.